These 11 T cell receptor beta chains were all obtained from the same sample, sequenced in a study of cytotoxic CD8 clonotypes in ibrutinib-treated CLL. Clones were read by immunoSEQ multiplex PCR, and TCRdb kept only the in-frame ones, dropping some. This sample carries under 200,000 clones, under 90% of them seen once, and the ten largest clones take about 4.5%. Sequencing was performed on PBMCs, taken after 24 months of ibrutinib treatment. The receptors originated from a human donor with chronic lymphocytic leukemia.

V is TRBV7-6 and J is TRBJ2-7, with a tentative D call TRBD2 (6 bases). The CDR3 length is 13 residues. V lost 6 bases, J lost 6 bases, and 15 bases lay in between. Germline-derived CDR1 and CDR2 are SGHVS and FNYEAQ. The CDR3 region is CASSVGGQGEQYF. The CDR3 DNA follows: TGTGCCAGCAGTGTGGGAGGCCAGGGCGAGCAGTACTTC.

CDR3 residues: CASSLGQGIGNEQFF. The CDR3, as DNA: TGTGCCAGCAGCCTGGGACAGGGGATAGGCAATGAGCAGTTCTTC. The J gene is TRBJ2-1, the V gene TRBV14, with 10 bases identical to TRBD1. The length of the CDR3 is 15 residues. Per germline, CDR1 SGHDN and CDR2 FVKESK. Trimming removed 4 bases from V and 6 bases from J; junction bases left unmatched: 6.

This sequence joins TRBV5-1 and TRBJ1-1, with a tentative D call TRBD1 (6 bases). Trimming removed 4 bases from V and 0 bases from J, with 16 bases in between. The CDR3 spans 16 residues. CDR1 is SGHRS and CDR2 is YFSETQ in the germline V gene. CDR3 residues: CASSPWTVNMNTEAFF. The CDR3 bases are TGCGCCAGCAGCCCGTGGACAGTGAACATGAACACTGAAGCTTTCTTT.

This chain connects TRBV18 to TRBJ2-5, with a tentative D call TRBD1 (6 bases). Germline CDR1 reads KGHSH; CDR2 reads LQKENI. With 8 bases removed from V and 2 bases from J, the gap between germline ends came to 18 bases. This CDR3 contains 15 residues. CDR3 sequence: CASPPGQFNQETQYF. DNA for the CDR3: TGTGCCAGCCCCCCCGGACAGTTTAATCAAGAGACCCAGTACTTC.

This chain uses TRBV19 with TRBJ2-7; no clear D gene. This CDR3 contains 12 residues. V was shortened by 5 bases and J by 3 bases, with 8 bases between the two germline ends. Germline V gene data show CDR1 as LNHDA and CDR2 as SQIVND (reference sequence). The CDR3 loop is CASSQQNYEQYF. The CDR3 DNA is TGTGCCAGTAGTCAACAGAACTACGAGCAGTACTTC.

The rearrangement links TRBV30 to TRBJ2-5; 8 bases align to TRBD1. CDR3 length equals 14 residues. Germline lookup yields CDR1 GTSNPN and CDR2 SVGIG (reference sequence). The V gene end was trimmed by 1 base and the J gene end by 4 bases; junction bases not matched to a gene: 5. CDR3 protein: CAWSDDRGGETQYF. The CDR3 region has the DNA TGTGCCTGGAGTGACGACAGGGGCGGAGAGACCCAGTACTTC.

J is TRBJ1-6 and V is TRBV5-1; 7 bases align to TRBD1. CDR1 and CDR2 (germline): SGHRS, YFSETQ. Germline trimming cut 3 bases from V and 7 bases from J; bases unmatched to any gene: 7. This CDR3 has 15 residues. CDR3 nucleotides: TGCGCCAGCAGCTCCAGCACAGGGGCAAATTCACCCCTCCACTTT. Protein sequence: CASSSSTGANSPLHF.

The V call is TRBV5-1, the J call TRBJ1-2; D is ambiguous. The CDR3 loop spans 15 amino acids. Trimming took 1 base from V and 0 from J, leaving 10 bases between them. CDR1 is SGHRS and CDR2 is YFSETQ in the germline V gene. The CDR3 region is CASSLWLGTNYGYTF. Here the CDR3 DNA reads TGCGCCAGCAGCTTGTGGTTAGGGACTAACTATGGCTACACCTTC. Filled out from reference TRBV5-1 and TRBJ1-2, the complete variable domain reads KAGVTQTPRYLIKTRGQQVTLSCSPISGHRSVSWYQQTPGQGLQFLFEYFSETQRNKGNFPGRFSGRQFSNSRSEMNVSTLELGDSALYLCASSLWLGTNYGYTFGSGTRLTVV.

V usage is TRBV28 and J usage is TRBJ1-4; the D gene is possibly TRBD1 (5 bases). V lost 7 bases and J lost 7, with 22 bases in between. This CDR3 has 16 residues. Germline CDR1 is MDHEN and CDR2 is SYDVKM. CDR3 bases: TGTGCCAGCAAACCGTTCGACGGTCAGGGCAGTGAAAAACTGTTTTTT. Its translation is CASKPFDGQGSEKLFF.

This clone was seen once. This chain links TRBV6-6 with TRBJ2-7; possibly TRBD1 for D (6 bases). Germline loops: CDR1 MNHNY, CDR2 SVGAGI (reference sequence). V gave up 6 bases and J gave up 5 bases, with 17 bases separating them. The CDR3 is made up of 14 amino acids. The CDR3 region is CASSLPGVQNEQYF. CDR3 nucleotide sequence: TGTGCCAGCAGCCTCCCAGGGGTACAGAACGAGCAGTACTTC.

This clone has more than one count but fewer than ten. This chain uses TRBV19 with TRBJ2-3; no definite D call. The CDR3 has 11 amino acids. The V end was cut by 10 bases, the J end by 0 bases, with 5 bases between. The V gene's germline CDR1 is LNHDA and CDR2 SQIVND (reference sequence). CDR3 amino acids: CATVSTDTQYF. As DNA, the CDR3 is TGTGCCACCGTGAGCACAGATACGCAGTATTTT. Variable domain in full (rest from reference TRBV19 and TRBJ2-3): DGGITQSPKYLFRKEGQNVTLSCEQNLNHDAMYWYRQDPGQGLRLIYYSQIVNDFQKGDIAEGYSVSREKKESFPLTVTSAQKNPTAFYLCATVSTDTQYFGPGTRLTVL.